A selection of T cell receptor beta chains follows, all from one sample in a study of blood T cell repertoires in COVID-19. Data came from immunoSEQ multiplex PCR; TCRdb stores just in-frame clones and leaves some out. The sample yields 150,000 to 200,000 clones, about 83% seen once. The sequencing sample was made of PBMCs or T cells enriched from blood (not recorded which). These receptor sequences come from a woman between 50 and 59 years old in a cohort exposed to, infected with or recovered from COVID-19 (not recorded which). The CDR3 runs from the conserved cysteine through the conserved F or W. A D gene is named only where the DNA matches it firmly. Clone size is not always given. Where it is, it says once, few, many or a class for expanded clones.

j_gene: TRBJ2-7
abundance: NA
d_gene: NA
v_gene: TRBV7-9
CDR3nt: TGTGCCAGCAGCCCCGGTAGCCTTTACGAGCAGTACTTC
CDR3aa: CASSPGSLYEQYF

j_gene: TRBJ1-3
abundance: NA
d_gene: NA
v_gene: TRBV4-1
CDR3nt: TGCGCCAGCAGCCAATGGGCAGCTGGAAACACCATATATTTT
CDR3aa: CASSQWAAGNTIYF

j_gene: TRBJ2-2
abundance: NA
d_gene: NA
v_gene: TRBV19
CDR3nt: TGTGCCAGTAGGACAGATTACGCGAACACCGGGGAGCTGTTTTTT
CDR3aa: CASRTDYANTGELFF

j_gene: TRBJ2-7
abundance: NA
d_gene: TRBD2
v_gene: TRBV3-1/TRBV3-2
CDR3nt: TGTGCCAGCAGCCGGCAGCGGGGGTACGAGCAGTACTTC
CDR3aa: CASSRQRGYEQYF

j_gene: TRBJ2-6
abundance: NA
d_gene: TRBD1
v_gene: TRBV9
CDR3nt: TGTGCCAGCAGCGGGACAGGGGGTTCGAGCTCTGGGGCCAACGTCCTGACTTTC
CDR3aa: CASSGTGGSSSGANVLTF

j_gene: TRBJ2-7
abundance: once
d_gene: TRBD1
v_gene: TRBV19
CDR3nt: TGTGCCAGTAACCAGGGACAGGGTCACGAGCAGTACTTC
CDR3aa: CASNQGQGHEQYF

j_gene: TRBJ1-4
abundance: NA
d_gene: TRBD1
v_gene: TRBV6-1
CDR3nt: TGTGCCAGCAGTGAAGACAGGGGGCGCGGGGAAAAACTGTTTTTT
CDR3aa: CASSEDRGRGEKLFF

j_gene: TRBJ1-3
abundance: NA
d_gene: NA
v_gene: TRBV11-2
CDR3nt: TGTGCCAGCAGAAGTGGAGAGACCATATATTTT
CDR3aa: CASRSGETIYF

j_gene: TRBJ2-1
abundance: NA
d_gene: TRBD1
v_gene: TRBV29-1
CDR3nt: TGCAGCGTTGAAGATGGGGCAGGGGGCGAGCAGTTCTTC
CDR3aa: CSVEDGAGGEQFF

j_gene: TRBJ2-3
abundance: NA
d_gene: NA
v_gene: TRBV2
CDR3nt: TGTGCCAGCAGGGCGCTAGCGAGAAACACAGATACGCAGTATTTT
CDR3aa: CASRALARNTDTQYF

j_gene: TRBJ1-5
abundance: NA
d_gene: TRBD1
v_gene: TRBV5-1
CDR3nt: TGCGCCAGCAGCTGGGGACAGGGGATCAATCAGCCCCAGCATTTT
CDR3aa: CASSWGQGINQPQHF

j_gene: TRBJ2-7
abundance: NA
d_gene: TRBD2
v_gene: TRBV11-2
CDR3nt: TGTGCCAGCAGCCCATCCCCTAGCGGGAGGGAGGAGCAGTACTTC
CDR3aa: CASSPSPSGREEQYF

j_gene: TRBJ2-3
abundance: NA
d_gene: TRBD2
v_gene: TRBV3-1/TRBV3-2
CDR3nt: TGTGCCAGCAGCCAGGGGGCTAGCGGGGGGAATACGCAGTATTTT
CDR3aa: CASSQGASGGNTQYF

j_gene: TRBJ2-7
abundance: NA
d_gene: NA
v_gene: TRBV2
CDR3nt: TGTGCCAGCAGTGAACAGGGGAGCGGCGAGCAGTACTTC
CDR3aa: CASSEQGSGEQYF

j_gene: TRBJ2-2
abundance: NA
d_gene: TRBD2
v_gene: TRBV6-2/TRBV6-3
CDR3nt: TGTGCCAGCAGCTCCGCCCTCTCCGGGACTAGCCCCGGGGAGCTGTTTTTT
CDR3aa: CASSSALSGTSPGELFF